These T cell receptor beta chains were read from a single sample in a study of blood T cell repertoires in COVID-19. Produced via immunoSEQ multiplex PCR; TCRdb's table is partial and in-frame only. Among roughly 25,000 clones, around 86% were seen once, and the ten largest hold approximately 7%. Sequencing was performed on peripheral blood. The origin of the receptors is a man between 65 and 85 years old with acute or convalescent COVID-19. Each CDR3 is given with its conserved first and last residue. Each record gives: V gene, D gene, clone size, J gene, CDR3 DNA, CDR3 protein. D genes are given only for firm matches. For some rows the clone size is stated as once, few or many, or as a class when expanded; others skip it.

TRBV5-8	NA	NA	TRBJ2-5	TGTGCCAGCAGCCCCGCAGGGGTGGAAGAGACCCAGTACTTC	CASSPAGVEETQYF
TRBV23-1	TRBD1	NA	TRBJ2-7	TGCGCCAGCAGTCAATACCCTAGACAGGGGGCCCACGAGCAGTACTTC	CASSQYPRQGAHEQYF
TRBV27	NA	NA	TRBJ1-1	TGTGCCAGCAGTCGACGGGTTGCAGAAGCTGAAGCTTTCTTT	CASSRRVAEAEAFF
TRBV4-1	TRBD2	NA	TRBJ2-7	TGCGCCAGCAGCCCCTCTAGCGGTTGGGTAAACGAGCAGTACTTC	CASSPSSGWVNEQYF
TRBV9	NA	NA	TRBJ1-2	TGTGCCAGCAGCGTAGTTGGGGCAGGCGGGGCCTATGGCTACACCTTC	CASSVVGAGGAYGYTF
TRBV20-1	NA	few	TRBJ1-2	TGCAGCGCAGTGGAGGGGAGCTACACCTTC	CSAVEGSYTF
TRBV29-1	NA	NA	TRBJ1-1	TGCAGCGACCAGTCAGGGTCTCTTGGAGCTTTCTTT	CSDQSGSLGAFF
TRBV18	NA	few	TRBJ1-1	TGTGCCAGCTCACCAGAACGGGGAACTGAAGCTTTCTTT	CASSPERGTEAFF
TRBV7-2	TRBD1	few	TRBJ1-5	TGTGCCAGCAGCCTGACAGGGGGTAATCAGCCCCAGCATTTT	CASSLTGGNQPQHF
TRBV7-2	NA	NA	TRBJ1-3	TGTGCCAGCAGCTTATCGGGGGGCGCCTCTGGAAACACCATATATTTT	CASSLSGGASGNTIYF
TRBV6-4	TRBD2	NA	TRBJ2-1	TGTGCCAGCAGTCGCTTTTCGGGGGGAAGCTACAATGAGCAGTTCTTC	CASSRFSGGSYNEQFF
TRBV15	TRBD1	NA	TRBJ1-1	TGTGCCACCAGCCTGCTTCCGGGACAGGGGAAAACTGAAGCTTTCTTT	CATSLLPGQGKTEAFF
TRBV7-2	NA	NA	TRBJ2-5	TGTGCCAGCAGGGTGACTCAAACAAGCGGGACCCAGTACTTC	CASRVTQTSGTQYF
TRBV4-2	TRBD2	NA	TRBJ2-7	TGTGCCAGCAGCCAAGAACTAGCGGGGACCTACGAGCAGTACTTC	CASSQELAGTYEQYF
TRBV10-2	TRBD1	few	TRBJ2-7	TGCGCCAGCGAAGACAGGGCCTACGAGCAGTACTTC	CASEDRAYEQYF
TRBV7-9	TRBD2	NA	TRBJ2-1	TGTGCCAGCACCAACCTCCGGGGGTCTAGCGGGGACGAGCAGTTCTTC	CASTNLRGSSGDEQFF
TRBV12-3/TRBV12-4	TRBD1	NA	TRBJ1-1	TGTGCCAGCAGTCAGACAGGGGGCACTGAAGCTTTCTTT	CASSQTGGTEAFF
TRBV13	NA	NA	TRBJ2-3	TGTGCCAGCAGCTTGACAGCAGATACGCAGTATTTT	CASSLTADTQYF
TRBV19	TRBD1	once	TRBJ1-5	TGTGCCAGTAGTCGGGACAGGAGCCGAGGCAATCAGCCCCAGCATTTT	CASSRDRSRGNQPQHF
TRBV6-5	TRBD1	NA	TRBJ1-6	TGTGCCAGCAACAAGGACAGGGCTTATAATTCACCCCTCCACTTT	CASNKDRAYNSPLHF
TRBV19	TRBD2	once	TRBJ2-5	TGTGCCAGTAGTACCCTACTAGCGGGAGTCACGAAGACCCAGTACTTC	CASSTLLAGVTKTQYF
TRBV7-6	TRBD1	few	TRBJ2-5	TGTGCCAGCAGCTTAGAGGGGGACAGAAGACAAGAGACCCAGTACTTC	CASSLEGDRRQETQYF
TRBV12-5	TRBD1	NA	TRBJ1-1	TGTGCTAGTGGTTTGGCAACAGGGGGCGTCTCTGAAGCTTTCTTT	CASGLATGGVSEAFF
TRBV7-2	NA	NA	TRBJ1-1	TGTGCCAGCAGCTTTTCAGGTGCCCCGACACCTGAAGCTTTCTTT	CASSFSGAPTPEAFF
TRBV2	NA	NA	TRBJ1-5	TGTGCCAGCACAGGGGACGGAGGATATAGCAATCAGCCCCAGCATTTT	CASTGDGGYSNQPQHF
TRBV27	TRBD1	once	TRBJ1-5	TGTGCCAGCAGACAAGGGACAGGCCTAGATCAGCCCCAGCATTTT	CASRQGTGLDQPQHF
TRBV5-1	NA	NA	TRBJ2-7	TGCGCCAGCAGCGTCAAAAGGGGCTACGAGCAGTACTTC	CASSVKRGYEQYF
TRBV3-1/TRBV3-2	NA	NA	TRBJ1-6	TGTGCCAGCAGCCCACAAAAAGAGGGATCACCCCTCCACTTT	CASSPQKEGSPLHF
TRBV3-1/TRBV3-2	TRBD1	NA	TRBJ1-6	TGTGCCAGCAGCCCGGACAGGTTTTCACCCCTCCACTTT	CASSPDRFSPLHF
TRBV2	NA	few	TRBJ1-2	TGTGCCAGCAGTGAAGTCCAGGCGATTAACTATGGCTACACCTTC	CASSEVQAINYGYTF
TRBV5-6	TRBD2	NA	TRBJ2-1	TGTGCCAGCAGCCTAACTAGCGGGACCGGCTGGGGGGAGCAGTTCTTC	CASSLTSGTGWGEQFF
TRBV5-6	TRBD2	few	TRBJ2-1	TGTGCCAGCAGCTTGTTTGGGACTAGCGGAATCTACAATGAGCAGTTCTTC	CASSLFGTSGIYNEQFF